Below, 16 T cell receptor beta chains from the same sample are listed, as sequenced in a study of beta chain features in type 1 diabetes. Antigens of these TCRs are unknown. Investigators reverse transcribed all isolated RNA, so they sequenced expressed TCRB transcripts. Repertoires were generated with immunoSEQ multiplex PCR, while TCRdb's copy carries only in-frame clones and drops some. Among 250,000 to 300,000 clones listed, around an eighth were seen once. Findings of the study overall: There was a moderate but significant shortening of TCRB CDR3s in all four CD4+ subsets of Type 1 diabetes patients.

The sample taken for sequencing was naive CD4+ T cells from blood. These receptors were taken from a man aged 25 to 40 with type 1 diabetes.

There are a few counts of this clone. This chain connects TRBV28 to TRBJ2-5; 14 bases agree with TRBD2. The CDR3 extends over 16 amino acids. The ends lost 5 bases at V and 5 bases at J; junction bases unmatched: 7. Germline CDR1 and CDR2: MDHEN and SYDVKM. The CDR3 sequence: CASSLGLAGVSETQYF. The CDR3 DNA follows: TGTGCCAGCAGTCTGGGACTAGCGGGAGTTTCGGAGACCCAGTACTTC.

In this sample, this clone turned up a few times. The genes are TRBV18 and TRBJ2-7, with TRBD1 matching 7 bases. Germline V gene lookup returns CDR1 KGHSH and CDR2 LQKENI. The CDR3 runs to 13 residues. V lost 3 bases and J lost 3; bases outside the gene matches: 2. CDR3 DNA: TGTGCCAGCTCACCGGGGGACAGCTACGAGCAGTACTTC. Protein product: CASSPGDSYEQYF.

The chain is built from TRBV10-3 and TRBJ1-1; D is unresolved. The germline gives CDR1 ENHRY, CDR2 SYGVKD. This CDR3 is built from 17 residues. The V end lost 4 bases, the J end lost 0 bases, and 18 bases lay between the germline ends. CDR3 region: CAISGAGVRKVNTEAFF. CDR3 DNA sequence: TGTGCCATCAGTGGGGCCGGGGTTAGGAAGGTGAACACTGAAGCTTTCTTT.

The V call is TRBV6-5, the J call TRBJ2-7; the match to TRBD1 covers 7 bases. The junction had 3 bases not matched to a gene; V was cut back by 5 bases and J by 2 bases. Germline V lookup: CDR1 MNHEY, CDR2 SVGAGI. This CDR3 contains 13 residues. CDR3 amino acids: CASSTGTAYEQYF. Written as DNA, the CDR3 is TGTGCCAGCAGTACAGGGACAGCCTACGAGCAGTACTTC.

This clone has only a few counts. The chain is built from TRBV7-9 and TRBJ2-7; D call uncertain. This CDR3 is 12 amino acids long. Germline CDR1 reads SEHNR; CDR2 reads FQNEAQ (reference sequence). V gave up 2 bases and J gave up 6 bases, with 8 bases separating them. For the CDR3, the DNA is TGTGCCAGCAGCTTAAGAGGTCCCGAGCAGTACTTC. Its translation is CASSLRGPEQYF.

There are a few counts of this clone. V and J are TRBV19 and TRBJ1-5, with TRBD1 matching 9 bases. CDR1 and CDR2 (germline): LNHDA, SQIVND (reference sequence). This CDR3 has 14 amino acids. With V trimmed by 6 bases and J by 4 bases, 4 bases remained unmatched. CDR3 residues: CASRTGGRNQPQHF. CDR3 DNA sequence: TGTGCCAGTAGGACAGGGGGAAGGAATCAGCCCCAGCATTTT.

A remark on this clone: This sample also contains other DNA sequences that code for the same CDR3. This chain uses TRBV5-4 with TRBJ2-7; 7 bases align to TRBD2. V shed 2 bases and J 0 bases; nucleotides not matched to a gene: 5. Per the germline V gene, CDR1 is SGHNT and CDR2 is YYREEE (reference sequence). This CDR3 comprises 15 residues. This chain's CDR3 is CASSLAGSSSYEQYF. The CDR3 DNA reads TGTGCCAGCAGCTTAGCGGGGTCGAGCTCCTACGAGCAGTACTTC.

This clone has more than one count but fewer than ten. The CDR3 DNA is TGTGCCAGCAGCTTACCGGTTGCGGGTGACGAGCAGTACTTC. This codes for CASSLPVAGDEQYF. The chain uses TRBV7-9 and TRBJ2-7, with a possible D match to TRBD2 (5 bases). Per germline, CDR1 SEHNR and CDR2 FQNEAQ (reference sequence). The V end lost 2 bases, the J end lost 5 bases, and 13 bases lay between the germline ends. This CDR3 has 14 residues.

This sequence joins TRBV28 and TRBJ2-6; maybe TRBD2 (6 bases). The CDR3 runs 16 residues. V lost 9 bases and J lost 0, with 15 bases in between. Germline V gives CDR1 MDHEN, CDR2 SYDVKM. The CDR3 is CASRGWTLSGANVLTF. DNA for the CDR3: TGTGCCAGTCGGGGGTGGACCCTCTCTGGGGCCAACGTCCTGACTTTC.

The chain joins TRBV5-1 to TRBJ2-3; a weak D match, TRBD2 (5 bases). The V end lost 0 bases, the J end lost 5 bases, and 10 bases lay between the germline ends. Germline assignment: CDR1 SGHRS and CDR2 YFSETQ. This CDR3 has 14 residues. Here the CDR3 reads CASSLVSDGDTQYF. The DNA of the CDR3 is TGCGCCAGCAGCTTGGTTAGCGACGGAGATACGCAGTATTTT.

A word on this clone: This CDR3 is also generated by other DNA sequences in the sample. The V and J genes are TRBV30 and TRBJ2-3; D is unresolved. Trimming took off 0 bases at V and 6 bases at J, with 4 bases between the two ends. The CDR3 length is 11 residues. The germline V gene encodes CDR1 GTSNPN and CDR2 SVGIG (reference sequence). DNA for the CDR3: TGTGCCTGGAGTGTCCGGGATACGCAGTATTTT. It is translated as CAWSVRDTQYF.

This rearrangement joins TRBV18 to TRBJ1-5; TRBD1 agrees at 7 bases. The CDR3 spans 14 residues. J gave up 9 bases and V 4 bases, and 9 bases lay outside the gene matches. Germline CDR1 and CDR2: KGHSH and LQKENI. The CDR3 is CASSLGQVRAPQHF. In DNA, the CDR3 is TGTGCCAGCTCACTTGGACAGGTACGAGCGCCCCAGCATTTT.

The chain is built from TRBV11-2 and TRBJ2-2; D is ambiguous. The CDR3 extends over 14 amino acids. From germline, CDR1 is SGHAT and CDR2 FQNNGV. V was clipped by 6 bases and J by 0 bases, with 8 bases between them. In DNA form, the CDR3 reads TGTGCCAGCAGGGGCACAACGAACACCGGGGAGCTGTTTTTT. Its translation: CASRGTTNTGELFF.

CDR3 sequence: CASSPLGQGAGTEAFF. CDR3 nucleotide sequence: TGTGCCAGCTCACCTTTGGGACAGGGGGCCGGCACTGAAGCTTTCTTT. The V and J genes are TRBV18 and TRBJ1-1, with 12 bases that match TRBD1. The V segment lost 3 bases and the J segment 4 bases; nucleotides outside the gene matches: 6. The CDR3 spans 16 residues. CDR1 KGHSH and CDR2 LQKENI come from the germline V gene.

This clone was recorded a few times. The rearrangement uses TRBV6-6 and TRBJ1-5; D is uncertain. The V end lost 7 bases, the J end lost 6 bases, and 13 bases lay between the germline ends. CDR1 and CDR2 (germline): MNHNY, SVGAGI (reference sequence). This CDR3 has 13 amino acids. The CDR3 nucleotides read TGTGCCAGCATTGAGCGGGAGAGTCAGCCCCAGCATTTT. It specifies CASIERESQPQHF.

This clone was detected a few times. This sequence joins TRBV7-2 and TRBJ2-2; D gene unclear. From germline, CDR1 is SGHTA and CDR2 FQGNSA. Deletions cut 5 bases from V and 6 bases from J, with 10 bases between. The CDR3 has 13 residues. The DNA for the CDR3 is TGTGCCAGCAGCCATTCGGTCGCCGGGGAGCTGTTTTTT. Translation: CASSHSVAGELFF. Filled out from reference TRBV7-2 and TRBJ2-2, the complete variable domain reads GAGVSQSPSNKVTEKGKDVELRCDPISGHTALYWYRQSLGQGLEFLIYFQGNSAPDKSGLPSDRFSAERTGGSVSTLTIQRTQQEDSAVYLCASSHSVAGELFFGEGSRLTVL.